The T cell receptor (beta chain) described here comes from a study of blood T cell repertoires in COVID-19. Repertoires were generated with immunoSEQ multiplex PCR, while TCRdb's copy carries only in-frame clones and drops some. The data contain 150,000 to 200,000 clones, about 86% of them singletons. Ages ranged from about 18 to 90 years, with residence in 24 US areas. The recovered donors of Cohort 3 showed two negative PCRs, clearance, or symptom resolution. The sequence was collected from a man aged 35-49 years who had recovered from COVID-19. The sequencing sample was made of PBMCs or T cells enriched from blood (not recorded which).

The CDR3 protein is CASSLQGNDEQFF. Written as DNA, the CDR3 is TGTGCCAGCAGCTTGCAGGGGAACGATGAGCAGTTCTTC. The chain joins TRBV5-4 to TRBJ2-1; D may be TRBD1 (6 bases). The germline CDR1 and CDR2 sequences are SGHNT and YYREEE (reference sequence). The ends were cut back, 1 base at V and 8 bases at J, with 10 bases in the middle. The CDR3 sequence is 13 residues long. Full variable domain (rest looked up from reference TRBV5-4 and TRBJ2-1): ETGVTQSPTHLIKTRGQQVTLRCSSQSGHNTVSWYQQALGQGPQFIFQYYREEENGRGNFPPRFSGLQFPNYSSELNVNALELDDSALYLCASSLQGNDEQFFGPGTRLTVL.